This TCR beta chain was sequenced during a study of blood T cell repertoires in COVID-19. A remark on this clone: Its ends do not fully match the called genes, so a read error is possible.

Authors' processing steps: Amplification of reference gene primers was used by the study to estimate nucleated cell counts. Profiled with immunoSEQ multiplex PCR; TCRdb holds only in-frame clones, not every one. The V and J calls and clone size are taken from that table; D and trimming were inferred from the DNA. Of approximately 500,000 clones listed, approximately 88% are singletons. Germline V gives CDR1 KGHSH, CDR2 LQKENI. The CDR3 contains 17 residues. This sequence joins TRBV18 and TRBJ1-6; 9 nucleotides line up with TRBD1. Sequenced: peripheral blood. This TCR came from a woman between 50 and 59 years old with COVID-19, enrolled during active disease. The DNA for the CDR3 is TGTGCCAGCTCTCCACTACAGGGGGCGTCAAATAATTCACCCCTCCACTTT. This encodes CASSPLQGASNNSPLHF. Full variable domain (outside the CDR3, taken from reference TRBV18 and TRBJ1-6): NAGVMQNPRHLVRRRGQEARLRCSPMKGHSHVYWYRQLPEEGLKFMVYLQKENIIDESGMPKERFSAEFPKEGPSILRIQQVVRGDSAAYFCASSPLQGASNNSPLHFGNGTRLTVT.